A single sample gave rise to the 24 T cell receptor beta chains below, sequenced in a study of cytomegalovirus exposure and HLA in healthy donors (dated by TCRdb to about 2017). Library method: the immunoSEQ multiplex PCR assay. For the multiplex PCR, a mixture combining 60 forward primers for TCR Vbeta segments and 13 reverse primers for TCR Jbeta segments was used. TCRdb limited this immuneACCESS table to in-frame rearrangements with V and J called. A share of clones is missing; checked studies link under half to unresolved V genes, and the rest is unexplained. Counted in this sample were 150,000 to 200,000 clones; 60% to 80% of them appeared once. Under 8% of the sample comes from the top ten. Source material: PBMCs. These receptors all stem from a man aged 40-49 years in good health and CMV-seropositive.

Written as DNA, the CDR3 is TGTGCCAGCAGTGGGCCTTACTCGGGCGAGCAGTACTTC. Its protein product is CASSGPYSGEQYF. The rearrangement links TRBV2 to TRBJ2-7; D remains unclear. V was trimmed by 4 bases and J by 6 bases, leaving 13 bases between them. Germline V gene sequence: CDR1 SNHLY, CDR2 FYNNEI. CDR3 length equals 13 residues.

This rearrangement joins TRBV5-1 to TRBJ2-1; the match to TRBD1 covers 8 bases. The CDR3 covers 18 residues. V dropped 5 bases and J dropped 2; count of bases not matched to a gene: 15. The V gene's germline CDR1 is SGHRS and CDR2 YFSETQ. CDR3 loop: CASSTGRLDRVPYNEQFF. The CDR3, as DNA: TGCGCCAGCAGTACCGGCCGCCTGGACAGGGTCCCCTACAATGAGCAGTTCTTC.

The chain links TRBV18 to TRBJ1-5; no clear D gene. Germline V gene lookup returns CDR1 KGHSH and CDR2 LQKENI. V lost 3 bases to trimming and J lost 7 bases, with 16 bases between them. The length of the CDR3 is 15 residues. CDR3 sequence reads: CASSPVDRERQPQHF. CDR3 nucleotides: TGTGCCAGCTCACCTGTGGACCGGGAGCGGCAGCCCCAGCATTTT.

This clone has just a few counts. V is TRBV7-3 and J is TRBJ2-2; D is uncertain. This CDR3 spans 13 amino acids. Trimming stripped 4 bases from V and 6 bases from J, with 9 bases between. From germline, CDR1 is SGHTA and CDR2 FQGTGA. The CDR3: CASSSPVAGELFF. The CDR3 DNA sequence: TGTGCCAGCAGCTCTCCGGTGGCCGGGGAGCTGTTTTTT.

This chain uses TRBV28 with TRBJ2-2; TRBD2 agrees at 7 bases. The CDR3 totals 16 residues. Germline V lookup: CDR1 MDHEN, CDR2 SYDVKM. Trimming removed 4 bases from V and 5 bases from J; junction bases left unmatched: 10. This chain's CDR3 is CASSSPGGERTGELFF. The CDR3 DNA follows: TGTGCCAGCAGTTCCCCGGGGGGTGAACGGACCGGGGAGCTGTTTTTT.

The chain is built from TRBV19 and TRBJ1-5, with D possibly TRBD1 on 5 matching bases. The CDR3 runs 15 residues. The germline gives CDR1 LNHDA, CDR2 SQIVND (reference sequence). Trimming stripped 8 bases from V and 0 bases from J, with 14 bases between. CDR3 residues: CASGETEDSNQPQHF. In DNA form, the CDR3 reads TGTGCCAGTGGTGAGACAGAGGATAGCAATCAGCCCCAGCATTTT. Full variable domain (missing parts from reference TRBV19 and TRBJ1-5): DGGITQSPKYLFRKEGQNVTLSCEQNLNHDAMYWYRQDPGQGLRLIYYSQIVNDFQKGDIAEGYSVSREKKESFPLTVTSAQKNPTAFYLCASGETEDSNQPQHFGDGTRLSIL.

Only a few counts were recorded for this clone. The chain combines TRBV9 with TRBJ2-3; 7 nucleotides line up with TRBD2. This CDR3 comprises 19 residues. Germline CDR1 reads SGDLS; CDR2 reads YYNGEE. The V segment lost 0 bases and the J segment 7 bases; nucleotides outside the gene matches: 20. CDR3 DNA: TGTGCCAGCAGCGTAGGGACTTTGAGCGGGATAGGGATCCAGAATACGCAGTATTTT. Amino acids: CASSVGTLSGIGIQNTQYF.

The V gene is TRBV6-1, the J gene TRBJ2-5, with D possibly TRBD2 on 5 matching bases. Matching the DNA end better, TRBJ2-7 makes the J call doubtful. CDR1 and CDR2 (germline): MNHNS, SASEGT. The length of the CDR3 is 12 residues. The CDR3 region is CASSGRGNEQYF. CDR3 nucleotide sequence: TGTGCCAGCAGTGGAAGAGGGAACGAGCAGTACTTC.

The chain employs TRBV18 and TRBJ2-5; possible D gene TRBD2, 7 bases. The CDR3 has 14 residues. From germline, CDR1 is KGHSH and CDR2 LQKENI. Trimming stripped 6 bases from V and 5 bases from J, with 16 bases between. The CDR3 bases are TGTGCCAGCTCCCAAGGGGGGGCCGGGGAGACCCAGTACTTC. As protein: CASSQGGAGETQYF.

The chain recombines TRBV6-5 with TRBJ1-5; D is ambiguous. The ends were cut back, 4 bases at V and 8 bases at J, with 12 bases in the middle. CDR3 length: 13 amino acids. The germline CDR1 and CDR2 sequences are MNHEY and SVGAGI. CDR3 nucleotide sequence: TGTGCCAGCAGTTCGGACTGGGTTGAGCCCCAGCATTTT. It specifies CASSSDWVEPQHF.

The CDR3 DNA is TGTGCCAGCAGTCGAAGCGGGAGCTCCTACGAGCAGTACTTC. Translation: CASSRSGSSYEQYF. The V call is TRBV6-5, the J call TRBJ2-5, with 8 bases lining up with TRBD2. With the DNA end fitting TRBJ2-7 better, the J assignment may be wrong. In germline, CDR1 is MNHEY, CDR2 SVGAGI. CDR3 length: 14 amino acids.

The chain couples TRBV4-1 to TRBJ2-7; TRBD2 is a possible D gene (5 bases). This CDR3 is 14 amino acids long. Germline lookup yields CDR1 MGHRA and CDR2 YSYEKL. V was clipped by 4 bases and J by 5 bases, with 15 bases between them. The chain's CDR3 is CASSPTTRVHEQYF. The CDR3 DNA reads TGCGCCAGCAGCCCTACTACGAGGGTCCACGAGCAGTACTTC.

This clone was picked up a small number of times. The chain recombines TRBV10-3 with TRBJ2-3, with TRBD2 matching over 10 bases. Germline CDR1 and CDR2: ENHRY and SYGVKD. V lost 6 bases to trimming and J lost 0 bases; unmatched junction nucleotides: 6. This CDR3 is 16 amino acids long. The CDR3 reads CAISPGLAHSTDTQYF. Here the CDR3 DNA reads TGTGCCATCAGCCCGGGACTAGCGCATAGCACAGATACGCAGTATTTT.

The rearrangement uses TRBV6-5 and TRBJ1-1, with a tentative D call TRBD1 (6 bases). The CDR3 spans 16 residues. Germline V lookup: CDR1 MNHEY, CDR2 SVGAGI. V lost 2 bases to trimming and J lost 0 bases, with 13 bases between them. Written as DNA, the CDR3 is TGTGCCAGCAGTTACGGGCCCCCAGGGGTGAACACTGAAGCTTTCTTT. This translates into CASSYGPPGVNTEAFF.

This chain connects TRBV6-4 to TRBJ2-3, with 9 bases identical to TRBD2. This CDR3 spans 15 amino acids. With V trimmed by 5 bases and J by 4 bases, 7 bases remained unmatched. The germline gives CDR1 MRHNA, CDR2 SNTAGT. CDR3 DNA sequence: TGTGCCAGCAGTACTGATAGCGGGAGACCAGATACGCAGTATTTT. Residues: CASSTDSGRPDTQYF.

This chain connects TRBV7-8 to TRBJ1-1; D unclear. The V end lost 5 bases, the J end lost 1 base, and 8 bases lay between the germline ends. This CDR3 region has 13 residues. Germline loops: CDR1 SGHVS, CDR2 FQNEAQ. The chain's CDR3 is CASSRGRNTEAFF. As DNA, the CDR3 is TGTGCCAGCAGCCGCGGAAGGAACACTGAAGCTTTCTTT.

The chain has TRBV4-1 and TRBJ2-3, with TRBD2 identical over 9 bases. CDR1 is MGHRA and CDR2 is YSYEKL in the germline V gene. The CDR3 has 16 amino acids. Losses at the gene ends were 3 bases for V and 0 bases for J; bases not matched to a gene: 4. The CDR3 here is CASSHAAGGSTDTQYF. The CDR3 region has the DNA TGCGCCAGCAGCCACGCGGCGGGAGGGAGCACAGATACGCAGTATTTT.

The CDR3 nucleotides are TGTGCCAGCAGCTTTCGGCGGGAGAGCGACGAGCAGTACTTC. Translated, it gives CASSFRRESDEQYF. The chain couples TRBV7-2 to TRBJ2-7, with 7 positions matching TRBD2. V shed 3 bases and J 5 bases; nucleotides not matched to a gene: 7. The CDR3 loop spans 14 amino acids. Germline CDR1 is SGHTA and CDR2 is FQGNSA.

The CDR3 here is CASSEVGGTYGYTF. The CDR3 region has the DNA TGTGCCAGCAGTGAAGTTGGCGGAACTTATGGCTACACCTTC. The chain employs TRBV6-1 and TRBJ1-2, with D unresolved. Per the germline V gene, CDR1 is MNHNS and CDR2 is SASEGT. V lost 1 base to trimming and J lost 5 bases, with 11 bases between them. This CDR3 is 14 amino acids long.

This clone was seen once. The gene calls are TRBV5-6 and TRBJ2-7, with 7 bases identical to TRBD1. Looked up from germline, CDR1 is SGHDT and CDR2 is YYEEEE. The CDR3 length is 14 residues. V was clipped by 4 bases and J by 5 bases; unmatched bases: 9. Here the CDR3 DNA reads TGTGCCAGCAGCATCGGGACAGTTGCAAACGAGCAGTACTTC. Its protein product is CASSIGTVANEQYF.

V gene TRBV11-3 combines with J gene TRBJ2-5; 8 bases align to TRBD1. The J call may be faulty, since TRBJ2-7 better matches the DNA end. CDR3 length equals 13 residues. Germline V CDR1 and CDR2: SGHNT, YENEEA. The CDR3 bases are TGTGCCAGCAGCCCGACAGGGGTCTACGAGCAGTACTTC. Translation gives CASSPTGVYEQYF.

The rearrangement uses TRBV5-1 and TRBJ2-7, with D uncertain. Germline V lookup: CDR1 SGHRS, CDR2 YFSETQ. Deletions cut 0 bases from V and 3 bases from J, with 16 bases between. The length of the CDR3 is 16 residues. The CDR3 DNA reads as TGCGCCAGCAGCTTGGCGTCCGGAGAGGTGAACTACGAGCAGTACTTC. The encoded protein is CASSLASGEVNYEQYF.

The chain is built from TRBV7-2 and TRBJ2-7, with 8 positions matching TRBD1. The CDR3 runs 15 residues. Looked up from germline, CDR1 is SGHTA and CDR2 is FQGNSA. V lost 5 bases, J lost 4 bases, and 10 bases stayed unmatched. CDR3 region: CASSDSPGGGYEQYF. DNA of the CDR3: TGTGCCAGCAGCGACTCTCCAGGGGGCGGTTACGAGCAGTACTTC. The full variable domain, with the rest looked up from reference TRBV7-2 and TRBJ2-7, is GAGVSQSPSNKVTEKGKDVELRCDPISGHTALYWYRQSLGQGLEFLIYFQGNSAPDKSGLPSDRFSAERTGGSVSTLTIQRTQQEDSAVYLCASSDSPGGGYEQYFGPGTRLTVT.

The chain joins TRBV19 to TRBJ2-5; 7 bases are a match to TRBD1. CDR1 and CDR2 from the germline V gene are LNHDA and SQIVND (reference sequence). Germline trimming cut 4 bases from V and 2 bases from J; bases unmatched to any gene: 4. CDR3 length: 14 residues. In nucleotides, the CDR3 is TGTGCCAGTAGTAAGGGACAGAGGCAAGAGACCCAGTACTTC. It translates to CASSKGQRQETQYF.